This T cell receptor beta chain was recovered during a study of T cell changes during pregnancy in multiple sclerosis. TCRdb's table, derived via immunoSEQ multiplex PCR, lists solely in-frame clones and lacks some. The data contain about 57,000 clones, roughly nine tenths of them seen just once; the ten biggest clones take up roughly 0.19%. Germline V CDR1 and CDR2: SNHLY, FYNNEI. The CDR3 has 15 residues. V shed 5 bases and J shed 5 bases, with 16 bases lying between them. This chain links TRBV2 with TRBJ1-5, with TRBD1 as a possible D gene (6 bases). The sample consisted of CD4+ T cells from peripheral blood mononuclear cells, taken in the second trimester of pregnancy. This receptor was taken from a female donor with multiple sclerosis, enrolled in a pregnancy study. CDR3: CASSLDSQSYQPQHF. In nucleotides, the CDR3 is TGTGCCAGCAGTCTGGACAGCCAAAGCTATCAGCCCCAGCATTTT.